The sequence of this T cell receptor beta chain was determined in a study of T cell responses to AZD1222 COVID-19 vaccine. TCRdb keeps only in-frame clones here, not all; method: immunoSEQ multiplex PCR. The repertoire has about 170,000 clones, over 90% of them found once; the top ten carry approximately 4%. The study, taken as a whole, reports: In all cases, repertoires were sampled only after the peak T cell response.

Notes on this clone: The target antigen is unknown.

Per germline, CDR1 SGDLS and CDR2 YYNGEE. There are 12 residues in the CDR3. V was shortened by 4 bases and J by 4 bases, with 8 bases between the two germline ends. J is TRBJ1-1 and V is TRBV9, with D uncertain. The TCR sequence derives from an adult in good health. The input for sequencing was peripheral blood, taken on day 0 of AZD1222 vaccination. The CDR3 region has the DNA TGTGCCAGCAGCCCAACGGGCACTGAAGCTTTCTTT. Translated, it gives CASSPTGTEAFF.